This entry is about one T cell receptor (beta chain). The CDR3 totals 14 residues. Trimming stripped 0 bases from V and 4 bases from J, with 10 bases between. Germline V gene data show CDR1 as SGHRS and CDR2 as YFSETQ. The data were produced by immunoSEQ multiplex PCR, yet TCRdb's version contains in-frame clones alone and is incomplete. The sample includes about 240,000 clones, 75% to 85% of them seen just once. This record comes from a study of blood T cell repertoires in COVID-19. On the study more broadly: Acute and convalescent COVID-19 specimens originated in the United States, Italy and Spain. From T cells, B-cell-depleted T cells, or PBMCs came the material, which was cDNA or gDNA.

The sequence was obtained from a woman in her 70s with acute or convalescent COVID-19. This sequence joins TRBV5-1 and TRBJ1-2; TRBD1 is a possible D gene (5 bases). The sample comprised peripheral blood. The chain's CDR3 is CASSLVGEGYGYTF. The CDR3 DNA reads as TGCGCCAGCAGCTTGGTGGGGGAGGGCTATGGCTACACCTTC.